This TCR beta chain was found in a study of T cells after yellow fever vaccination. Germline values: CDR1 LNHNV, CDR2 YYDKDF (reference sequence). V was pared by 4 bases and J by 0 bases, with 15 bases between. The CDR3 runs to 17 residues. As TCR cDNA was made by 5'RACE template switching, a universal primer site and UMIs were added. MiXCR was run by TCRdb on the 5' RACE reads, yielding one entry per CDR3 protein. The table lists hundreds of thousands of distinct CDR3 sequences, roughly 12% of them singletons. This clonotype was observed a few times. Its antigen remains unidentified. Study-wide findings and caveats: Most primary-vaccination clones reappeared after the booster (about 95% CD4, about 87% CD8). A small share of clonotypes appeared in both CD4 and CD8 compartments.

This rearrangement joins TRBV15 to TRBJ2-2; possibly TRBD1 for D (6 bases). The source of this sequence is a man under 40 who received the YFV17D yellow fever vaccine. This specimen was PBMCs, taken on the day of the yellow fever booster vaccination. In nucleotides, the CDR3 is TGTGCCACCAGCAAACGACTTGGGACAACGAACACCGGGGAGCTGTTTTTT. Translating it yields CATSKRLGTTNTGELFF.